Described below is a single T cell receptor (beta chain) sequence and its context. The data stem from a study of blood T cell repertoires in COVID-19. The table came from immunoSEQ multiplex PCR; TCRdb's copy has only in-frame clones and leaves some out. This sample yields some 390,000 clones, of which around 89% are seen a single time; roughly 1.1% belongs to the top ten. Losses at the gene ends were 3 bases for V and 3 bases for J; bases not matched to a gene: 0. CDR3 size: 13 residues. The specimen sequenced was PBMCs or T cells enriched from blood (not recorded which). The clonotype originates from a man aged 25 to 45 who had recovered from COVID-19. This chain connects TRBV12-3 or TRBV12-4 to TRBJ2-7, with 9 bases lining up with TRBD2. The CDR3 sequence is CASSLTSGYEQYF. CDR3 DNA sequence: TGTGCCAGCAGTTTGACTAGCGGCTACGAGCAGTACTTC.